A single sample is the source of the 10 T cell receptor beta chains below, sequenced in a study of T cell responses to AZD1222 COVID-19 vaccine. TCRdb's copy holds only in-frame clones and misses some; the assay was immunoSEQ multiplex PCR. The sample consists of 110,000 to 150,000 clones, under 95% of them appearing once. The sample was peripheral blood, taken 28 days after the second AZD1222 dose. The receptors shown here come from an adult who received the AZD1222 COVID-19 vaccine.

The chain joins TRBV7-9 to TRBJ1-1; D call uncertain. The germline CDR1 and CDR2 sequences are SEHNR and FQNEAQ (reference sequence). Deletions cut 0 bases from V and 0 bases from J, with 5 bases between. The CDR3 contains 14 residues. Written as DNA, the CDR3 is TGTGCCAGCAGCTTAGCAAGAATGAACACTGAAGCTTTCTTT. Its protein is CASSLARMNTEAFF.

V usage is TRBV10-3 and J usage is TRBJ2-7, with D perhaps matching TRBD2 (5 bases). CDR1 and CDR2 (germline): ENHRY, SYGVKD. The CDR3 consists of 13 residues. V shed 10 bases and J shed 3 bases, with 16 bases lying between them. CDR3 DNA sequence: TGTGCCACACATTCCGGGGTCGACTACGAGCAGTACTTC. This gives the protein CATHSGVDYEQYF.

The chain combines TRBV5-5 with TRBJ1-2; 7 nucleotides agree with TRBD1. With V trimmed by 4 bases and J by 0 bases, 6 bases remained unmatched. This CDR3 region has 15 residues. Germline CDR1 reads SGHKS; CDR2 reads YYEKEE (reference sequence). The CDR3, as DNA: TGTGCCAGCAGCACGACAGGGCTAGCTAACTATGGCTACACCTTC. Protein product: CASSTTGLANYGYTF.

The rearrangement links TRBV5-4 to TRBJ2-5; D is ambiguous. The CDR3 totals 11 residues. The germline V gene has CDR1 SGHNT and CDR2 YYREEE (reference sequence). Trimming shortened V by 2 bases and J by 5 bases, and 4 bases separated the two germline ends. The DNA for the CDR3 is TGTGCCAGCAGCTTAAGTGAGACCCAGTACTTC. Protein: CASSLSETQYF.

CDR3 coding DNA: TGTGCCAGCAGCTTGGGGGACAGGGGCTGGAATCAGCCCCAGCATTTT. Its protein product is CASSLGDRGWNQPQHF. V usage is TRBV5-6 and J usage is TRBJ1-5; 10 bases fit TRBD1. V trimming: 0 bases; J trimming: 4 bases; junction bases outside the gene matches: 4. CDR1 and CDR2 (germline): SGHDT, YYEEEE. This CDR3 has 16 amino acids. The full variable domain, in which reference TRBV5-6 and TRBJ1-5 provide the parts outside the CDR3, is DAGVTQSPTHLIKTRGQQVTLRCSPKSGHDTVSWYQQALGQGPQFIFQYYEEEERQRGNFPDRFSGHQFPNYSSELNVNALLLGDSALYLCASSLGDRGWNQPQHFGDGTRLSIL.

The genes are TRBV15 and TRBJ1-1, with D perhaps TRBD1 (5 bases). V lost 0 bases to trimming and J lost 10 bases, with 18 bases between them. CDR3 size: 15 residues. Germline V gene sequence: CDR1 LNHNV, CDR2 YYDKDF (reference sequence). CDR3 residues: CATSRDRGTGSGAFF. CDR3 in DNA: TGTGCCACCAGCAGAGATCGGGGGACGGGCTCGGGAGCTTTCTTT. Full variable domain (missing parts from reference TRBV15 and TRBJ1-1): DAMVIQNPRYQVTQFGKPVTLSCSQTLNHNVMYWYQQKSSQAPKLLFHYYDKDFNNEADTPDNFQSRRPNTSFCFLDIRSPGLGDTAMYLCATSRDRGTGSGAFFGQGTRLTVV.

This chain joins TRBV27 and TRBJ1-5; 7 positions match TRBD1. V lost 3 bases and J lost 8; bases outside the gene matches: 10. This CDR3 is 15 amino acids long. Germline lookup yields CDR1 MNHEY and CDR2 SMNVEV (reference sequence). Written as DNA, the CDR3 is TGTGCCAGCAGTTTCGGCAGGGGGGCTGGGGAGCCCCAGCATTTT. The encoded protein is CASSFGRGAGEPQHF.

The CDR3 spells CASRREGGSNTEAFF. CDR3 bases: TGTGCCAGCAGGCGAGAAGGGGGCTCCAACACTGAAGCTTTCTTT. The chain couples TRBV6-5 to TRBJ1-1; 7 nucleotides line up with TRBD1. The trim removed 6 bases at V and 2 bases at J, leaving 9 bases unmatched. The CDR3 loop spans 15 amino acids. The germline CDR1 and CDR2 sequences are MNHEY and SVGAGI.

This sequence joins TRBV6-5 and TRBJ1-2; 9 bases align to TRBD1. The CDR3 totals 14 residues. CDR1 is MNHEY, CDR2 SVGAGI, per germline. V trimming: 6 bases; J trimming: 4 bases; junction bases outside the gene matches: 6. The CDR3 DNA is TGTGCCAGCAGGAACCCGGGACAGGGCTATGGCTACACCTTC. This translates into CASRNPGQGYGYTF.

The chain combines TRBV19 with TRBJ2-6; the D is unclear. V lost 2 bases to trimming and J lost 18 bases, with 17 bases between them. Germline V CDR1 and CDR2: LNHDA, SQIVND (reference sequence). The length of the CDR3 is 13 residues. CDR3 nucleotides: TGTGCCAGTAGTATAACCCATGGTGCCTGGGAGACTTTC. Translation: CASSITHGAWETF. The whole variable domain, remainder taken from reference TRBV19 and TRBJ2-6, is DGGITQSPKYLFRKEGQNVTLSCEQNLNHDAMYWYRQDPGQGLRLIYYSQIVNDFQKGDIAEGYSVSREKKESFPLTVTSAQKNPTAFYLCASSITHGAWETFGAGSRLTVL.